The present T cell receptor beta chain was sequenced within a study of cytomegalovirus exposure and HLA in healthy donors. Germline V gene lookup returns CDR1 SEHNR and CDR2 FQNEAQ (reference sequence). V gave up 4 bases and J gave up 5 bases; unmatched junction bases: 2. CDR3 length: 15 residues. To note about this clone: Its antigen is not known.

Points from the study as a whole: A later examination showed that TCR association rates differed by HLA locus, with DRB1 most and HLA-C fewest.

It was with 60 Vbeta and 13 Jbeta primers that the PCR ran. Measured with immunoSEQ multiplex PCR; TCRdb has only the in-frame clones, and not every one. The data contain around 180,000 clones, about 83% of them singletons. V is TRBV7-9 and J is TRBJ1-6; 10 nucleotides agree with TRBD1. Sequenced: PBMCs. The sequence was collected from a girl aged 10-17 years in good health and CMV-seropositive. CDR3 DNA sequence: TGTGCCAGCAGCTCTGGGACAGGGGATAATTCACCCCTCCACTTT. Amino acids: CASSSGTGDNSPLHF. Filled out from reference TRBV7-9 and TRBJ1-6, the complete variable domain reads DTGVSQNPRHKITKRGQNVTFRCDPISEHNRLYWYRQTLGQGPEFLTYFQNEAQLEKSRLLSDRFSAERPKGSFSTLEIQRTEQGDSAMYLCASSSGTGDNSPLHFGNGTRLTVT.